Shown below are 29 T cell receptor beta chains from a single sample sequenced in a study of blood T cell repertoires in COVID-19. Libraries were prepared by immunoSEQ multiplex PCR; TCRdb keeps only in-frame clonotypes and omits some of them. The profile shows 150,000 to 200,000 clones, less than 90% of them singletons. Sequenced input: peripheral blood. The receptor set was obtained from a woman aged 70-85 years with COVID-19, enrolled during active disease.

The chain uses TRBV12-1 and TRBJ2-1; the table's D call TRBD2 went unverified against the DNA. TRBV12-1 is recorded as a pseudogene. The CDR3 loop spans 17 amino acids. CDR3 sequence (DNA): TGTGCCAGCATCCTTCGACTAGCGGTTTTCTCCTACAATGAGCAGTTCTTC. Encoded protein: CASILRLAVFSYNEQFF.

The chain employs TRBV28 and TRBJ2-5; D remains unclear. Trimming removed 1 base from V and 5 bases from J, with 5 bases in between. CDR1 is MDHEN and CDR2 is SYDVKM in the germline V gene. The CDR3 totals 12 residues. The CDR3 DNA is TGTGCCAGCAGTTTATACTGGGAGACCCAGTACTTC. Protein sequence: CASSLYWETQYF.

The chain carries TRBV10-3 and TRBJ1-3, with 7 bases lining up with TRBD1. With V trimmed by 4 bases and J by 0 bases, 0 bases remained unmatched. Germline loops: CDR1 ENHRY, CDR2 SYGVKD. CDR3 size: 14 residues. CDR3 protein: CAISGTGSGNTIYF. Written as DNA, the CDR3 is TGTGCCATCAGTGGGACAGGCTCTGGAAACACCATATATTTT.

On this clone itself: The junction and the germline gene differ at one end; a read error may be behind it. V and J are TRBV2 and TRBJ1-2; TRBD1 might be the D (5 bases). The CDR3 totals 13 residues. Germline-derived CDR1 and CDR2 are SNHLY and FYNNEI. The CDR3 DNA follows: TGTGCCAGCAGTGAAGAGTCAGGAGTTGGGGCTACGTTC. Amino acids: CASSEESGVGATF.

This chain uses TRBV5-1 with TRBJ2-2, with 8 bases matching TRBD2. Germline CDR1 and CDR2: SGHRS and YFSETQ. J lost 0 bases, V lost 0 bases, and 1 base had no gene match. This CDR3 comprises 16 residues. The CDR3 DNA is TGCGCCAGCAGCTTGGGACTAGCGCCGAACACCGGGGAGCTGTTTTTT. Its translation is CASSLGLAPNTGELFF.

The chain links TRBV14 to TRBJ2-7; no clear D gene. The length of the CDR3 is 15 residues. The V gene's germline CDR1 is SGHDN and CDR2 FVKESK. V lost 0 bases and J 3 bases, leaving 12 bases between the germline ends. This CDR3 is CASSQDLAEHYEQYF. The DNA for the CDR3 is TGTGCCAGCAGCCAAGACTTGGCGGAGCACTACGAGCAGTACTTC.

The chain joins TRBV7-3 to TRBJ2-7; 7 bases are a match to TRBD2. The CDR3 runs 15 residues. Germline V gene sequence: CDR1 SGHTA, CDR2 FQGTGA. Losses at the gene ends were 5 bases for V and 5 bases for J; bases not matched to a gene: 12. The CDR3 DNA reads TGTGCCAGCAGCCTCGAAGCGGGACCGCCTAACGAGCAGTACTTC. Its protein product is CASSLEAGPPNEQYF.

This chain connects TRBV24-1 to TRBJ2-5; TRBD1 is a possible D gene (5 bases). Germline CDR1 reads KGHDR; CDR2 reads SFDVKD. V lost 4 bases to trimming and J lost 0 bases, with 11 bases between them. This CDR3 is built from 15 residues. The CDR3 coding sequence is TGTGCCACCAGTGACGCCAGGGCCGACCAAGAGACCCAGTACTTC. Its translation: CATSDARADQETQYF.

This chain uses TRBV2 with TRBJ2-7; 12 bases line up with TRBD2. Losses at the gene ends were 6 bases for V and 3 bases for J; bases not matched to a gene: 6. The CDR3 has 15 residues. Looked up from germline, CDR1 is SNHLY and CDR2 is FYNNEI. CDR3 in DNA: TGTGCCAGCAGAAGGACTAGCGGGAAGATCTACGAGCAGTACTTC. It is translated as CASRRTSGKIYEQYF.

The V gene is TRBV6-1, the J gene TRBJ1-1, with D unclear. Per germline, CDR1 MNHNS and CDR2 SASEGT. The CDR3 consists of 12 residues. Trimming cost V 0 bases and J 11 bases, with 10 bases left between them. The CDR3 sequence is CASSEAPLVAFF. The CDR3 DNA sequence: TGTGCCAGCAGTGAAGCCCCCCTAGTGGCTTTCTTT.

J is TRBJ2-5 and V is TRBV6-2 or TRBV6-3; possible D gene TRBD2, 6 bases. The V gene lost 5 bases and the J gene lost 1 base, with 11 bases spanning the gap. CDR3 length: 14 residues. The germline gives CDR1 MNHEY, CDR2 SVGEGT. The CDR3 loop is CASSRAGSQETQYF. The CDR3 nucleotides read TGTGCCAGCAGTCGTGCGGGGAGCCAAGAGACCCAGTACTTC.

The J gene is TRBJ2-7, the V gene TRBV29-1, with TRBD1 matching over 7 bases. Germline loops: CDR1 SQVTM, CDR2 ANQGSEA. V dropped 3 bases and J dropped 3; count of bases not matched to a gene: 5. The CDR3 is 13 amino acids. The CDR3: CSVDRGKSYEQYF. CDR3 nucleotides: TGCAGCGTTGACAGGGGGAAGAGCTACGAGCAGTACTTC.

This chain uses TRBV14 with TRBJ1-1; unclear D gene. Per the germline V gene, CDR1 is SGHDN and CDR2 is FVKESK. The CDR3 totals 13 residues. Trimming removed 0 bases from V and 8 bases from J, with 10 bases in between. The CDR3 coding sequence is TGTGCCAGCAGCCAAGAGCTAAAGTCCGAAGCTTTCTTT. Residues: CASSQELKSEAFF.

The V and J genes are TRBV10-3 and TRBJ1-6, with 7 bases identical to TRBD1. The germline gives CDR1 ENHRY, CDR2 SYGVKD. This CDR3 contains 13 residues. J lost 8 bases, V lost 10 bases, and 8 bases had no gene match. The CDR3 here is CATTGTEDSPLHF. CDR3 in DNA: TGTGCCACGACCGGGACAGAGGATTCACCCCTCCACTTT.

A word on this clone: The same CDR3 arises from other DNA sequences in this sample as well. This sequence joins TRBV18 and TRBJ2-3, with unresolved D. This CDR3 spans 14 amino acids. Germline V gene data show CDR1 as KGHSH and CDR2 as LQKENI. Trimming took 0 bases from V and 1 from J, leaving 5 bases between them. The CDR3 bases are TGTGCCAGCTCACCACCGACTCGCACAGATACGCAGTATTTT. Its translation: CASSPPTRTDTQYF.

J is TRBJ2-7 and V is TRBV20-1, with 9 bases matching TRBD2. Germline values: CDR1 DFQATT, CDR2 SNEGSKA (reference sequence). Unmatched junction bases numbered 12, after V lost 5 bases and J lost 1 base. The CDR3 totals 16 residues. CDR3 protein: CSAGGGAGGLSYEQYF. The CDR3 bases are TGCAGTGCTGGTGGGGGAGCGGGAGGTCTTTCCTACGAGCAGTACTTC.

The chain employs TRBV6-2 or TRBV6-3 and TRBJ2-7; 9 positions match TRBD2. Germline trimming cut 2 bases from V and 3 bases from J; bases unmatched to any gene: 5. Germline V gene data show CDR1 as MNHEY and CDR2 as SVGEGT. The CDR3 consists of 15 residues. This CDR3 reads CASSYQREDLYEQYF. The CDR3 DNA reads as TGTGCCAGCAGTTACCAGCGGGAGGACCTCTACGAGCAGTACTTC.

This chain joins TRBV28 and TRBJ2-2; 10 bases line up with TRBD2. J gave up 7 bases and V 8 bases, and 7 bases lay outside the gene matches. This CDR3 has 14 residues. CDR1 is MDHEN, CDR2 SYDVKM, per germline. CDR3 in amino acids: CASASGLAFGELFF. Here the CDR3 DNA reads TGTGCCAGCGCCTCGGGACTAGCGTTCGGGGAGCTGTTTTTT.

V usage is TRBV5-1 and J usage is TRBJ1-2; TRBD1 aligns across 7 bases. Trimming took 3 bases from V and 7 from J; bases not matched to a gene: 15. The CDR3 spans 16 residues. CDR1 is SGHRS, CDR2 YFSETQ, per germline. Here the CDR3 reads CASSSQRQGHGGGYTF. The CDR3 region has the DNA TGCGCCAGCAGCTCCCAAAGACAGGGCCACGGAGGTGGCTACACCTTC. Looking up the rest from reference TRBV5-1 and TRBJ1-2 gives the full variable domain: KAGVTQTPRYLIKTRGQQVTLSCSPISGHRSVSWYQQTPGQGLQFLFEYFSETQRNKGNFPGRFSGRQFSNSRSEMNVSTLELGDSALYLCASSSQRQGHGGGYTFGSGTRLTVV.

V and J are TRBV25-1 and TRBJ2-4, with D possibly matching TRBD2 (6 bases). V was shortened by 5 bases and J by 0 bases, with 11 bases between the two germline ends. The CDR3 spans 15 residues. Looked up from germline, CDR1 is MGHDK and CDR2 is SYGVNS. DNA of the CDR3: TGTGCCAGCAGTCCAGGGACTCTAGCCAAAAACATTCAGTACTTC. This encodes CASSPGTLAKNIQYF.

The chain carries TRBV27 and TRBJ2-1, with a possible D match to TRBD2 (7 bases). CDR1 and CDR2 from the germline V gene are MNHEY and SMNVEV (reference sequence). The CDR3 has 16 amino acids. With 10 bases removed from V and 2 bases from J, the gap between germline ends came to 21 bases. For the CDR3, the DNA is TGTGCCACAAAGGGGGACTACGGGGAGACCTACAATGAGCAGTTCTTC. This gives the protein CATKGDYGETYNEQFF.

The gene calls are TRBV3-1 (or the pseudogene TRBV3-2) and TRBJ1-3; D gene ambiguous. The CDR3 loop spans 18 amino acids. V lost 1 base, J lost 3 bases, and 19 bases lay in between. Germline values: CDR1 LGHDT, CDR2 YNNKEL (reference sequence). DNA of the CDR3: TGTGCCAGCAGCCAAGTCGGAGCAGGTTGGGGAGGTGGAAACACCATATATTTT. Encoded protein: CASSQVGAGWGGGNTIYF.

The V call is TRBV5-5, the J call TRBJ2-5; D possibly corresponds to TRBD2 (6 bases). The CDR3 covers 15 residues. V lost 0 bases and J lost 5, with 14 bases in between. Germline V gene sequence: CDR1 SGHKS, CDR2 YYEKEE (reference sequence). The CDR3 sequence is CASSLAPTSAETQYF. The CDR3 DNA reads as TGTGCCAGCAGCTTGGCTCCGACTAGTGCGGAGACCCAGTACTTC. The variable domain in full, completed from reference TRBV5-5 and TRBJ2-5, reads DAGVTQSPTHLIKTRGQQVTLRCSPISGHKSVSWYQQVLGQGPQFIFQYYEKEERGRGNFPDRFSARQFPNYSSELNVNALLLGDSALYLCASSLAPTSAETQYFGPGTRLLVL.

The sample holds a few counts of this clone. The V gene is TRBV18, the J gene TRBJ2-7; maybe TRBD2 (5 bases). V lost 6 bases and J lost 0, with 6 bases in between. This CDR3 has 12 amino acids. Per germline, CDR1 KGHSH and CDR2 LQKENI. CDR3 loop: CASSGSSYEQYF. CDR3 DNA: TGTGCCAGCTCTGGGAGCTCCTACGAGCAGTACTTC.

The rearrangement uses TRBV5-4 and TRBJ2-1; 14 bases align to TRBD2. CDR1 and CDR2 from the germline V gene are SGHNT and YYREEE (reference sequence). This CDR3 has 16 amino acids. V shed 2 bases and J 7 bases; nucleotides not matched to a gene: 5. Here the CDR3 reads CASSFRLAGGMNEQFF. The CDR3 nucleotides read TGTGCCAGCAGCTTTAGACTAGCGGGAGGGATGAATGAGCAGTTCTTC.

The chain is built from TRBV18 and TRBJ1-2, with 7 bases identical to TRBD1. This CDR3 has 17 residues. Germline assignment: CDR1 KGHSH and CDR2 LQKENI. V lost 3 bases and J lost 2; bases outside the gene matches: 12. The CDR3 loop is CASSPSPGQPLNYGYTF. Written as DNA, the CDR3 is TGTGCCAGCTCACCGTCCCCGGGACAGCCTCTCAACTATGGCTACACCTTC.

A few counts support this clone. The V call is TRBV6-2 or TRBV6-3, the J call TRBJ1-1; D is unresolved. Between the trimmed V and J ends, which lost 5 bases and 4 bases, there was a span of 8 bases. The CDR3 is 12 amino acids. Germline V gene data show CDR1 as MNHEY and CDR2 as SVGEGT. In DNA, the CDR3 is TGTGCCAGCAGTGGCCAATTCACTGAAGCTTTCTTT. Translating it yields CASSGQFTEAFF.

V usage is TRBV24-1 and J usage is TRBJ1-4; TRBD1 might be the D (6 bases). The CDR3 extends over 14 amino acids. Between the trimmed V and J ends, which lost 4 bases and 7 bases, there was a span of 12 bases. The germline CDR1 and CDR2 sequences are KGHDR and SFDVKD. CDR3 sequence: CATSDPGHGEKLFF. The CDR3 DNA reads as TGTGCCACCAGTGACCCGGGACACGGTGAAAAACTGTTTTTT.

This chain links TRBV10-1 with TRBJ2-7, with D possibly TRBD1 on 6 matching bases. Germline CDR1 reads WNHNN; CDR2 reads SYGVQD (reference sequence). The CDR3 spans 12 residues. Trimming took 7 bases from V and 3 from J, leaving 10 bases between them. CDR3 residues: CASNRDHYEQYF. The CDR3 nucleotides read TGCGCCAGCAACAGGGACCACTACGAGCAGTACTTC.